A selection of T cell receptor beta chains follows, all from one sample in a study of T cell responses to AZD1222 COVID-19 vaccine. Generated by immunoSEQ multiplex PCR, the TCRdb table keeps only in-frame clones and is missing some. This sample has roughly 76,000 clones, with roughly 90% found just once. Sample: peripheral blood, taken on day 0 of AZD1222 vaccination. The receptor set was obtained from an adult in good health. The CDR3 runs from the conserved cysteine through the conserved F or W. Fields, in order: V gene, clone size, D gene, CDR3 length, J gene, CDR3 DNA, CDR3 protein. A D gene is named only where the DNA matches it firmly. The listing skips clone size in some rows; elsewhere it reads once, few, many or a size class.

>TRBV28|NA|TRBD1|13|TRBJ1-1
TGTGCCAGCAGTTTAATAGGGGGCCTGGAAGCTTTCTTT
CASSLIGGLEAFF
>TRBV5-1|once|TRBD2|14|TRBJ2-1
TGCGCCAGCAGCTTGGGTTTTAGCGGGGCTGAGCAGTTCTTC
CASSLGFSGAEQFF
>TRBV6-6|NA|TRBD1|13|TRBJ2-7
TGTGCCAGCAGCTACGACAGGGGCTACGAGCAGTACTTC
CASSYDRGYEQYF
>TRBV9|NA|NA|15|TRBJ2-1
TGTGCCAGCAGCGCGCGGGACTCTAACTACAATGAGCAGTTCTTC
CASSARDSNYNEQFF
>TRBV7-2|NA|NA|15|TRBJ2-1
TGTGCCAGCAGCTTAAGTGACGGGGGCTACAATGAGCAGTTCTTC
CASSLSDGGYNEQFF
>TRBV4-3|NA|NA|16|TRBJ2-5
TGCGCCAGCAGCCAAGAATTTGGGGGAAACCAAGAGACCCAGTACTTC
CASSQEFGGNQETQYF
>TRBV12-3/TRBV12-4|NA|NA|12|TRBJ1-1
TGTGCCAGCAGTAGTAGGAACACTGAAGCTTTCTTT
CASSSRNTEAFF
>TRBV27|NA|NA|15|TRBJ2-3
TGTGCCAGCAGTTTTAGAGGGGATTACACAGATACGCAGTATTTT
CASSFRGDYTDTQYF
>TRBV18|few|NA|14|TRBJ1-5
TGTGCCAGCTCACCCTCGGGGGACAATCAGCCCCAGCATTTT
CASSPSGDNQPQHF
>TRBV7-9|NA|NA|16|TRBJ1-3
TGTGCCAGCAGCGCGATTGGGTGGGAGTCTGGAAACACCATATATTTT
CASSAIGWESGNTIYF
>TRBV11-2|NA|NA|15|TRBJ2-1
TGTGCCAGCAGCTTGAATGGCGCGGGGGCCGGAGAGCAGTTCTTC
CASSLNGAGAGEQFF
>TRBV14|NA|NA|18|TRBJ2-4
TGTGCCAGCAGCCCACCAATCCCTGTGGGTCGGTTCACGAACATTCAGTACTTC
CASSPPIPVGRFTNIQYF
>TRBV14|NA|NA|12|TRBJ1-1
TGTGCCAGCAGCCAAGTGGACACTGAAGCTTTCTTT
CASSQVDTEAFF
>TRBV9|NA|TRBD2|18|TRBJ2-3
TGTGCCAGCAGCGTAGGACGATGGGAGGCGGGGGGCACAGATACGCAGTATTTT
CASSVGRWEAGGTDTQYF
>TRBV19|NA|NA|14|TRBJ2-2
TGTGCCAGTAGCCCAGGGGGGGGCACCGGGGAGCTGTTTTTT
CASSPGGGTGELFF
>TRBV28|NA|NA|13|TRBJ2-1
TGTGCCAGCAGTGAGAGCTCCTACAATGAGCAGTTCTTC
CASSESSYNEQFF
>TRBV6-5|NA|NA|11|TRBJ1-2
TGTGCCAGCAGTCCAGGGACTGGCTACACCTTC
CASSPGTGYTF
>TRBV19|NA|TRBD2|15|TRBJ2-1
TGTGCCAGTAGTCCCCAGCGGGGGGGCTACAATGAGCAGTTCTTC
CASSPQRGGYNEQFF
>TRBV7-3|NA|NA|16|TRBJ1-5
TGTGCCAGCAGCTTAATGGGCGGAGATAGCAATCAGCCCCAGCATTTT
CASSLMGGDSNQPQHF
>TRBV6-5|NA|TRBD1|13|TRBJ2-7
TGTGCCAGCTCGGACAGGGGGTTTTACGAGCAGTACTTC
CASSDRGFYEQYF
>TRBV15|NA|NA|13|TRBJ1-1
TGTGCCACCAGCAGAACCTCGAACACTGAAGCTTTCTTT
CATSRTSNTEAFF
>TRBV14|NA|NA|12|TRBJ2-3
TGTGCCAGCAGCCAAAGCAAAGATACGCAGTATTTT
CASSQSKDTQYF
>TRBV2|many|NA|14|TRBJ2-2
TGTGCCAGCAGGACGGGACAGAACACCGGGGAGCTGTTTTTT
CASRTGQNTGELFF
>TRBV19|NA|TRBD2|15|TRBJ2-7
TGTGCCAGTAGTCCCTTGGGGGGGAGCTCCTACGAGCAGTACTTC
CASSPLGGSSYEQYF
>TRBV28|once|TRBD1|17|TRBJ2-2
TGTGCCAGCAGTTTATACTGGACAGGGTTAGGGACCGGGGAGCTGTTTTTT
CASSLYWTGLGTGELFF
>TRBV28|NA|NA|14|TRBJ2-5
TGTGCCAGCAGTTTAATTAGCGTGGAAGAGACCCAGTACTTC
CASSLISVEETQYF
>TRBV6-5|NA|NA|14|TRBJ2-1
TGTGCCAGCAGACTTTCGGGTCCGTACAATGAGCAGTTCTTC
CASRLSGPYNEQFF
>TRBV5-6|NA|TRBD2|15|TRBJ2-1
TGTGCCAGCAGCCCGGGACTAGCGGACTACAATGAGCAGTTCTTC
CASSPGLADYNEQFF
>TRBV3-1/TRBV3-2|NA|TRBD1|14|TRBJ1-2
TGTGCCAGCAGCCACCGAGGGGGGACAGATGGCTACACCTTC
CASSHRGGTDGYTF
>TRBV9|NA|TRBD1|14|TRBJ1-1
TGTGCCAGCAGAAGAACGGACAGGGTCACTGAAGCTTTCTTT
CASRRTDRVTEAFF
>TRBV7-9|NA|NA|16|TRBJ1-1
TGTGCCAGCAGCTTACCAGGCCGGGAAGAGAACACTGAAGCTTTCTTT
CASSLPGREENTEAFF
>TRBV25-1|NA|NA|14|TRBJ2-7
TGTGCCAGCAGTGAATACGAGGGCACCTACGAGCAGTACTTC
CASSEYEGTYEQYF
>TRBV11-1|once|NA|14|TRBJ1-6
TGTGCCAGCAGCTCTGACAGGACAAATTCACCCCTCCACTTT
CASSSDRTNSPLHF
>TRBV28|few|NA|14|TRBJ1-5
TGTGCCAGCAGTTTAAGCGGGGCTAGGCAGCCCCAGCATTTT
CASSLSGARQPQHF
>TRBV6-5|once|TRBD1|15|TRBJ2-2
TGTGCCAGCAGCTCGGGACAGGCCAACACCGGGGAGCTGTTTTTT
CASSSGQANTGELFF
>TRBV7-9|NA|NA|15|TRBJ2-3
TGTGCCAGCAGCGCACGCCGCCGGGGCACAGATACGCAGTATTTT
CASSARRRGTDTQYF
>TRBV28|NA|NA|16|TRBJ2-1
TGTGCCAGCAGTTTCCCTGGGGAGACGAATTACAATGAGCAGTTCTTC
CASSFPGETNYNEQFF
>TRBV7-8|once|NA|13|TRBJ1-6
TGTGCCAGCAGCGCAGACTATAATTCACCCCTCCACTTT
CASSADYNSPLHF
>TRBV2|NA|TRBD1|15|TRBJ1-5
TGTGCCAGCAGAACGGGACAGTATAGCAATCAGCCCCAGCATTTT
CASRTGQYSNQPQHF
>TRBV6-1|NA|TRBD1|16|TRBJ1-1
TGTGCCAGCAGTGCCAGACAGGGGGCGAGGGACACTGAAGCTTTCTTT
CASSARQGARDTEAFF
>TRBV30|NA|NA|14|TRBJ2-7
TGTGCCTGGAGTGAGGGGGGAAACTCCTACGAGCAGTACTTC
CAWSEGGNSYEQYF
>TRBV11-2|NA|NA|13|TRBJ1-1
TGTGCCAGCAGCCCGCCAGGGTTTTCTGAAGCTTTCTTT
CASSPPGFSEAFF
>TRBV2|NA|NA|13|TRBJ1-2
TGTGCCAGAAACAGGGTAACTAACTATGGCTACACCTTC
CARNRVTNYGYTF
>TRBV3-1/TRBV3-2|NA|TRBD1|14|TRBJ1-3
TGTGCCAGCAGTCGAAAGGGGGCGAGAAACACCATATATTTT
CASSRKGARNTIYF
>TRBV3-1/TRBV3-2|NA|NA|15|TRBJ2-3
TGTGCCAGCAGCCAACCGGGGGGCCACACAGATACGCAGTATTTT
CASSQPGGHTDTQYF
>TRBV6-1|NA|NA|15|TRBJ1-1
TGTGCCAGCAGTGAAGGACTCCGACCGAGCACTGAAGCTTTCTTT
CASSEGLRPSTEAFF
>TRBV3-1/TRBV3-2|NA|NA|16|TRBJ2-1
TGTGCCAGCAGCCTGGATTTAGGGGAATCCTACAATGAGCAGTTCTTC
CASSLDLGESYNEQFF